This TCR beta chain was observed in a study of CD8 T cells in Susac syndrome. The study, taken as a whole, reports: Clonal expansion of Susac CD8+ cells peaked in TEMRA cells, and it also peaked in active patients.

Trimming took off 2 bases at V and 0 bases at J, with 17 bases between the two ends. The CDR3 is made up of 18 amino acids. The germline gives CDR1 SGHAT, CDR2 FQNNGV. After extraction with the RNeasy kit, about 0.5 to 1 ug of the RNA was reverse transcribed using random hexamers. From the immunoSEQ multiplex PCR reads, TCRdb called clonotypes with MiXCR, one entry per CDR3 protein. The sample yields fewer than 90,000 distinct CDR3 sequences, approximately 93% seen once. TCR beta sequencing covered blood CD8+ and CD4+ T cells. On this clonotype: Its specificity is unknown.

The source of this sequence is a human donor with Susac syndrome. Input material: CD8+ T cells from PBMCs. This chain uses TRBV11-2 with TRBJ2-1, with D tentatively TRBD2 (5 bases). CDR3 sequence reads: CASSLNPQRMSSYNEQFF. For the CDR3, the DNA is TGTGCCAGCAGCTTAAACCCCCAGCGGATGAGCTCCTACAATGAGCAGTTCTTC.